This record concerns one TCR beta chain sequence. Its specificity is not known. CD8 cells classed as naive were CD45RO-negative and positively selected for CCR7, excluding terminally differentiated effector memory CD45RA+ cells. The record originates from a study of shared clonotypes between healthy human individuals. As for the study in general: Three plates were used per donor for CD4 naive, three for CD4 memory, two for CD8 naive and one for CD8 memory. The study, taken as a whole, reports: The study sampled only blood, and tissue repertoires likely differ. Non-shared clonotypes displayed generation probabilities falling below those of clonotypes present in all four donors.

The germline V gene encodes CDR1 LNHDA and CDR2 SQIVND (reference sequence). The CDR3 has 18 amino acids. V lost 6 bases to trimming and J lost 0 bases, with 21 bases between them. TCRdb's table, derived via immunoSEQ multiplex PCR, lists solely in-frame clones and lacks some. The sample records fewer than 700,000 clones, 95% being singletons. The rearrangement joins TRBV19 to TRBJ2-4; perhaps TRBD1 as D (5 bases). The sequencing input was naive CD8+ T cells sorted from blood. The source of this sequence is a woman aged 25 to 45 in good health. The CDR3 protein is CASRATATTLLAKNIQYF. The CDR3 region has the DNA TGTGCCAGTAGAGCGACAGCTACGACCCTTCTAGCCAAAAACATTCAGTACTTC. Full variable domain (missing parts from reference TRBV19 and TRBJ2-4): DGGITQSPKYLFRKEGQNVTLSCEQNLNHDAMYWYRQDPGQGLRLIYYSQIVNDFQKGDIAEGYSVSREKKESFPLTVTSAQKNPTAFYLCASRATATTLLAKNIQYFGAGTRLSVL.